This T cell receptor (beta chain) is drawn from a study of T cell responses to AZD1222 COVID-19 vaccine. The study's findings and limits: Recipients of two AZD1222 doses showed rising Spike-specific TCR breadth and depth.

For this clone: Its antigen is currently unknown.

Pooling of second doses given at about 4 or about 12 weeks was done. Sequencing used immunoSEQ multiplex PCR; TCRdb keeps in-frame clones, though not all of them. The repertoire consists of 150,000 to 200,000 clones, with 90% occurring once and the leading ten covering around 6.3%. The CDR3 consists of 16 residues. V shed 1 base and J shed 2 bases, with 12 bases lying between them. Per germline, CDR1 SGHAT and CDR2 FQNNGV. Sequencing used peripheral blood, obtained 28 days after the second AZD1222 dose. This TCR came from an adult who received the AZD1222 COVID-19 vaccine. The V and J genes are TRBV11-2 and TRBJ1-5, with D hard to call. The CDR3 nucleotides read TGTGCCAGCAGCTTAGGAGTGGGAGAGGGCAATCAGCCCCAGCATTTT. Protein product: CASSLGVGEGNQPQHF.